This T cell receptor (beta chain) was sequenced for a study of T cell responses to AZD1222 COVID-19 vaccine. Across the study: Investigators merged groups given second doses at roughly 4 or roughly 12 weeks.

Study-level results: Sampling that yielded the repertoires occurred only after the peak T cell response. Across spike, vaccine-associated CD4 TCRs were found, dominant at 160-218 and 743-854. Nearly half of unique spike-specific TCRs reportedly avoided B.1.351 and B.1.1.7 mutated regions.

Germline V gives CDR1 LNHDA, CDR2 SQIVND (reference sequence). The CDR3 sequence is 15 residues long. With 3 bases removed from V and 4 bases from J, the gap between germline ends came to 15 bases. Assay used: immunoSEQ multiplex PCR; TCRdb lists only in-frame clones, some missing. The data show about 130,000 clones, 80% to 90% seen once. Of note for this clone: Its antigen is not known.

The sequenced sample was peripheral blood, obtained on day 0 of AZD1222 vaccination. The clonotype comes from an adult in good health. The chain is built from TRBV19 and TRBJ1-1; a weak D match, TRBD1 (6 bases). The chain's CDR3 is CASSMEGVGGTEAFF. The CDR3 DNA sequence: TGTGCCAGTAGTATGGAGGGGGTTGGTGGCACTGAAGCTTTCTTT.